This TCR beta chain was captured in a study of blood T cell repertoires in COVID-19 (dated by TCRdb to 2018 to 2021). As for the study more broadly: Samples covering the acute and convalescent phases of COVID-19 were provided by collaborators in the United States, Italy and Spain. Sample metadata almost always included a de-identified subject ID, COVID-19 status, age in years and sex. Where available, HLA class I and class II types were taken from metadata supplied by the sample provider and were not determined by assay-based typing. The repertoires were released in a freely available public database intended as a resource for research on the immune response to SARS-CoV-2. The samples were drawn from the first 160 participants of the ongoing ImmuneRACE study and from over 950 subjects provided by 6 global collaborators. The prospective study material was composed of cDNA or gDNA derived from T cells, B-cell-depleted T cells, or PBMCs. The dataset comprised deeply sampled blood TCRbeta repertoires from subjects exposed to, actively infected with, or recovered from COVID-19. The study at large found these results: Clinical and demographic metadata were provided uncurated, with the amount varying by source and participant.

V and J lose 6 bases and 7 bases, and a span of 13 bases separates them. The CDR3 spans 14 residues, from the cysteine through the phenylalanine. CDR3 DNA is the only sequence kept; it has 42 bases, read in frame from the first base. For CDR1 and CDR2, the germline V gene lists MNHEY and SVGAGI. This clone occurred once. Its antigen is unknown. No base quality values were provided; no much bigger clone lies one nucleotide off. Each collaborating institution followed its own protocols to collect whole blood in K2EDTA tubes. Collaborator samples were shipped for TCRbeta analysis as frozen whole blood, isolated PBMCs, or DNA extracted from either sample type. The immunoSEQ Assay, a bias-controlled multiplex PCR, was used to amplify TCRbeta CDR3 regions from genomic DNA. The paper's processing steps were these. Nucleated cell counts per sample were estimated from amplification of reference gene primers within the assay. To quantify the absolute abundance of each unique TCRbeta CDR3 rearrangement, sequence reads were collapsed and filtered. For each sample, productive Simpson clonality was calculated as the square root of Simpson's diversity index over productive rearrangements. TCRdb carries this immuneACCESS record with in-frame sequences only. Its versions omit some clonotypes, under half of them owing to an unresolved V gene in the studies checked, with the rest unexplained. The V and J calls and clone size come from that table; D and trimming were worked out from the DNA. The sample data list about 380,000 clones, and 90% of these were observed just once. The ten most abundant clones make up 6% to 7.5% of the sample.

Sequencing was performed on peripheral blood. This clonotype originated in a young man with active or convalescent COVID-19. The chain is encoded by TRBV6-5 joined to TRBJ1-6; the D segment could be TRBD1, given 5 matching bases. The bases are TGTGCCAGCAGCAGCTCGGGGGTAAATTCACCCCTCCACTTT. It encodes CASSSSGVNSPLHF.